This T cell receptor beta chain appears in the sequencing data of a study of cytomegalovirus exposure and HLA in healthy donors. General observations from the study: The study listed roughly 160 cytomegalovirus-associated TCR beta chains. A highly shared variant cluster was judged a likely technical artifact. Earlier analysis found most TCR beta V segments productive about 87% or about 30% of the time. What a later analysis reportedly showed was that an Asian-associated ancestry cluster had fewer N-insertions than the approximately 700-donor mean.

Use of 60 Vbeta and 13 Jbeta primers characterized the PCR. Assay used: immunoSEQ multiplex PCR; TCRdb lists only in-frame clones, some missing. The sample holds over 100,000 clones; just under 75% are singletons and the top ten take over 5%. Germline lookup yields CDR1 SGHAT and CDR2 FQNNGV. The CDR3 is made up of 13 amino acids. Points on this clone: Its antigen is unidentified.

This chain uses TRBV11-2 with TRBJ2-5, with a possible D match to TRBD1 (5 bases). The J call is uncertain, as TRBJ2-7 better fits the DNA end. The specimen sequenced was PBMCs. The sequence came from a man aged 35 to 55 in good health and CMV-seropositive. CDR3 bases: TGTGCCAGCAGCCCCCGACAGTTCTACGAGCAGTACTTC. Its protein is CASSPRQFYEQYF.